Following are 8 T cell receptor beta chains from one sample sequenced in a study of T cell changes during pregnancy in multiple sclerosis. Libraries were prepared by immunoSEQ multiplex PCR; TCRdb keeps only in-frame clonotypes and omits some of them. Here the sample spans 110,000 or so clones, about 93% being singletons. This material consisted of peripheral blood, taken before pregnancy. The receptors originated from a female donor with multiple sclerosis, enrolled in a pregnancy study.

The V and J genes are TRBV19 and TRBJ2-3, with D unclear. The CDR3 consists of 15 residues. The germline V gene has CDR1 LNHDA and CDR2 SQIVND (reference sequence). The V end was cut by 2 bases, the J end by 6 bases, with 15 bases between. Written as DNA, the CDR3 is TGTGCCAGTAGTATACGAAGACTCGGCCGGGATACGCAGTATTTT. Its translation is CASSIRRLGRDTQYF.

The chain carries TRBV18 and TRBJ2-3; 10 nucleotides match TRBD2. From germline, CDR1 is KGHSH and CDR2 LQKENI. CDR3 length: 16 amino acids. V gave up 3 bases and J gave up 5 bases; unmatched junction bases: 8. The CDR3 is CASSPRAGGQGDTQYF. CDR3 DNA: TGTGCCAGCTCACCGCGAGCGGGAGGGCAGGGAGATACGCAGTATTTT.

The V and J genes are TRBV5-4 and TRBJ1-3; D may be TRBD1 (5 bases). CDR1 and CDR2 (germline): SGHNT, YYREEE (reference sequence). The CDR3 contains 15 residues. Trimming stripped 0 bases from V and 4 bases from J, with 11 bases between. The CDR3 nucleotides are TGTGCCAGCAGCTTGGTAGGGGCGCTCGGAAACACCATATATTTT. Translated, it gives CASSLVGALGNTIYF. Using reference TRBV5-4 and TRBJ1-3 for the parts outside the CDR3, the full variable domain is ETGVTQSPTHLIKTRGQQVTLRCSSQSGHNTVSWYQQALGQGPQFIFQYYREEENGRGNFPPRFSGLQFPNYSSELNVNALELDDSALYLCASSLVGALGNTIYFGEGSWLTVV.

This chain joins TRBV2 and TRBJ2-3; 8 positions agree with TRBD2. Germline lookup yields CDR1 SNHLY and CDR2 FYNNEI. CDR3 size: 16 residues. V was clipped by 6 bases and J by 0 bases; unmatched bases: 8. The CDR3 region has the DNA TGTGCCAGCAGATCCCGACTAGCGACTAGCACAGATACGCAGTATTTT. This gives the protein CASRSRLATSTDTQYF.

The rearrangement links TRBV6-6 to TRBJ2-2, with 8 bases aligning to TRBD2. V dropped 8 bases and J dropped 4; count of bases not matched to a gene: 9. CDR1 is MNHNY and CDR2 is SVGAGI in the germline V gene (reference sequence). This CDR3 is built from 15 residues. The DNA of the CDR3 is TGTGCCAGCTTCCCCGGGGGGGGGAGCACCGGGGAGCTGTTTTTT. Its protein product is CASFPGGGSTGELFF.

The chain carries TRBV7-2 and TRBJ2-7, with D hard to call. V was clipped by 5 bases and J by 0 bases, with 11 bases between them. Germline loops: CDR1 SGHTA, CDR2 FQGNSA. CDR3 length equals 14 residues. DNA of the CDR3: TGTGCCAGCAGCCTTAGAGGCCTCTCCTACGAGCAGTACTTC. As protein: CASSLRGLSYEQYF.

The chain joins TRBV5-1 to TRBJ2-7; no firm D call. This CDR3 spans 14 amino acids. Germline CDR1 SGHRS, CDR2 YFSETQ. Trimming pared 2 bases from V and 0 bases from J, leaving 9 bases between. The CDR3 DNA sequence: TGCGCCAGCAGCTTCCTAGATCGCTCCTACGAGCAGTACTTC. Its translation: CASSFLDRSYEQYF.

J is TRBJ2-7 and V is TRBV5-4; 8 positions agree with TRBD1. The J segment lost 5 bases and the V segment lost 4 bases, leaving 5 bases of the junction unmatched. Germline V CDR1 and CDR2: SGHNT, YYREEE (reference sequence). The CDR3 is 13 amino acids. CDR3 sequence: CASSQTGAHEQYF. In DNA form, the CDR3 reads TGTGCCAGCAGCCAGACAGGGGCCCACGAGCAGTACTTC.